The 30 T cell receptor beta chains below come from one sample, sequenced in a study of T cell repertoires and Cas9 in healthy adults. TCRdb's table, derived via immunoSEQ multiplex PCR, lists solely in-frame clones and lacks some. The sample shows some 15,000 clones, 75% to 90% of them seen only once. Specimen: Tregs (CD4+, CD25+, CD127-, CD137-, CD154-) from PBMCs; culture status not recorded. These receptors were collected from a human donor in good health.

This chain uses TRBV28 with TRBJ2-3, with TRBD1 matching 7 bases. From germline, CDR1 is MDHEN and CDR2 SYDVKM. The CDR3 is 17 residues long. Unmatched junction bases numbered 8, after V lost 2 bases and J lost 0 bases. CDR3 bases: TGTGCCAGCAGTTTAGGGCCAGGGGGATTTAGCACAGATACGCAGTATTTT. Translating gives CASSLGPGGFSTDTQYF.

V gene TRBV7-2 combines with J gene TRBJ2-3, with D unclear. Trimming left V 6 bases short and J 2 bases short, with 12 bases between. Germline V CDR1 and CDR2: SGHTA, FQGNSA. The CDR3 contains 14 residues. CDR3 loop: CASRRRANTDTQYF. In nucleotides, the CDR3 is TGTGCCAGCAGGCGCCGGGCGAACACAGATACGCAGTATTTT.

The chain is built from TRBV7-7 and TRBJ2-5, with TRBD1 matching 7 bases. Germline loops: CDR1 SSHAT, CDR2 FNYEAQ (reference sequence). The CDR3 contains 14 residues. The J segment lost 5 bases and the V segment lost 5 bases, leaving 8 bases of the junction unmatched. CDR3 amino acids: CASSPQTGSETQYF. The CDR3 DNA follows: TGTGCCAGCAGCCCGCAGACAGGGAGCGAGACCCAGTACTTC.

The gene calls are TRBV29-1 and TRBJ1-2; D ambiguous. The CDR3 totals 13 residues. Looked up from germline, CDR1 is SQVTM and CDR2 is ANQGSEA. V dropped 4 bases and J dropped 3 bases, with 12 bases sitting between them. CDR3 sequence: CSVVGMSYYGYTF. The CDR3 DNA reads as TGCAGCGTTGTTGGCATGTCGTACTATGGCTACACCTTC.

V usage is TRBV19 and J usage is TRBJ2-1; a possible D gene is TRBD2 (6 bases). The length of the CDR3 is 13 residues. V was shortened by 6 bases and J by 4 bases, with 10 bases between the two germline ends. Germline CDR1 LNHDA, CDR2 SQIVND (reference sequence). The chain's CDR3 is CASRAGSYNEQFF. The CDR3 coding sequence is TGTGCCAGTAGGGCGGGATCTTACAATGAGCAGTTCTTC.

The rearrangement links TRBV7-2 to TRBJ2-7; D is unclear. The CDR3 is made up of 12 amino acids. Trimming cost V 2 bases and J 9 bases, with 11 bases left between them. Germline V lookup: CDR1 SGHTA, CDR2 FQGNSA. The CDR3 bases are TGTGCCAGCAGCTTACCTCCGTCCCCGCAGTACGTC. Translated: CASSLPPSPQYV.

A single count supports this clone. The V call is TRBV28, the J call TRBJ1-5; possibly TRBD1 for D (5 bases). Germline loops: CDR1 MDHEN, CDR2 SYDVKM. This CDR3 has 16 residues. V shed 6 bases and J shed 5 bases, with 20 bases lying between them. For the CDR3, the DNA is TGTGCCAGCAGGGCGAGTGGGCCTAGGGGTGATCAGCCCCAGCATTTT. Its translation is CASRASGPRGDQPQHF.

V is TRBV30 and J is TRBJ1-5; D is unclear. The CDR3 sequence is 14 residues long. Per the germline V gene, CDR1 is GTSNPN and CDR2 is SVGIG (reference sequence). V was pared by 0 bases and J by 1 base, with 7 bases between. CDR3 coding DNA: TGTGCCTGGAGTGTACTCAGCAGCAATCAGCCCCAGCATTTT. This gives the protein CAWSVLSSNQPQHF.

The CDR3 protein is CASSSEPLGGYTF. The CDR3 DNA is TGCGCCAGCAGCTCCGAACCGTTAGGTGGCTACACCTTC. The V call is TRBV5-1, the J call TRBJ1-2, with D unresolved. CDR3 length: 13 amino acids. The V gene's germline CDR1 is SGHRS and CDR2 YFSETQ. V lost 3 bases, J lost 7 bases, and 13 bases lay in between. The full variable domain, in which reference TRBV5-1 and TRBJ1-2 provide the parts outside the CDR3, is KAGVTQTPRYLIKTRGQQVTLSCSPISGHRSVSWYQQTPGQGLQFLFEYFSETQRNKGNFPGRFSGRQFSNSRSEMNVSTLELGDSALYLCASSSEPLGGYTFGSGTRLTVV.

The chain is built from TRBV28 and TRBJ2-1, with 10 bases lining up with TRBD2. V gave up 6 bases and J gave up 2 bases; unmatched junction bases: 7. This CDR3 has 16 amino acids. CDR1 and CDR2 from the germline V gene are MDHEN and SYDVKM. The CDR3 sequence is CASRYLAGVAYNEQFF. CDR3 bases: TGTGCCAGCAGGTACCTAGCGGGAGTTGCCTACAATGAGCAGTTCTTC.

This rearrangement joins TRBV6-1 to TRBJ1-1; TRBD1 matches at 9 bases. This CDR3 region has 20 residues. Germline V lookup: CDR1 MNHNS, CDR2 SASEGT. The J segment lost 1 base and the V segment lost 4 bases, leaving 19 bases of the junction unmatched. The CDR3 region has the DNA TGTGCCAGCAGTGCCTATAAAGGGCCGACAGGGGGTTTGAGGAACACTGAAGCTTTCTTT. Its protein is CASSAYKGPTGGLRNTEAFF.

This rearrangement joins TRBV27 to TRBJ1-5; D is unclear. V was pared by 0 bases and J by 4 bases, with 13 bases between. The germline CDR1 and CDR2 sequences are MNHEY and SMNVEV (reference sequence). The CDR3 is 16 residues long. DNA for the CDR3: TGTGCCAGCAGTTTATCTGGGAAGCATTATAATCAGCCCCAGCATTTT. Amino acid sequence: CASSLSGKHYNQPQHF.

This clone was observed a single time. One junction end does not reproduce the germline sequence, and a read error may be involved. The chain couples TRBV5-6 to TRBJ1-1, with D maybe TRBD1 (6 bases). The CDR3 extends over 13 amino acids. Germline V gene sequence: CDR1 SGHDT, CDR2 YYEEEE. The CDR3 DNA sequence: TGTGCCAGCACCTTGGACAGACGAGCCGGAGCTTTCTTT. This encodes CASTLDRRAGAFF.

The table lists this clone with a count of one. The V call is TRBV29-1, the J call TRBJ2-5; tentative D call: TRBD1 (5 bases). Germline CDR1 and CDR2: SQVTM and ANQGSEA. V was shortened by 7 bases and J by 1 base, with 13 bases between the two germline ends. This CDR3 contains 13 residues. CDR3 region: CSGGPLLQETQYF. CDR3 bases: TGCAGCGGGGGCCCCCTCCTCCAAGAGACCCAGTACTTC.

This sequence joins TRBV19 and TRBJ1-2; D gene ambiguous. V was clipped by 4 bases and J by 4 bases, with 10 bases between them. The CDR3 covers 13 residues. Germline V CDR1 and CDR2: LNHDA, SQIVND (reference sequence). CDR3 protein: CASSTTVGYGYTF. The CDR3, as DNA: TGTGCCAGTAGTACAACGGTTGGCTATGGCTACACCTTC.

This clone was detected only once. The chain combines TRBV7-9 with TRBJ1-1; the match to TRBD1 covers 11 bases. This CDR3 region has 16 residues. The V and J ends lost 6 bases and 0 bases, in that order; junction bases with no gene match: 6. From germline, CDR1 is SEHNR and CDR2 FQNEAQ (reference sequence). For the CDR3, the DNA is TGTGCCAGCAGACGGGACAGGGGGAGAATGAACACTGAAGCTTTCTTT. Its translation: CASRRDRGRMNTEAFF.

The J gene is TRBJ2-1, the V gene TRBV9, with D possibly TRBD2 on 6 matching bases. The V end was cut by 0 bases, the J end by 8 bases, with 18 bases between. The CDR3 covers 16 residues. The germline V gene encodes CDR1 SGDLS and CDR2 YYNGEE. As DNA, the CDR3 is TGTGCCAGCAGCGTAGGGCAGGGCGGGGCTTCATATGAGCAGTTCTTC. Amino acid sequence: CASSVGQGGASYEQFF.

The gene calls are TRBV18 and TRBJ2-1; the match to TRBD1 covers 9 bases. The CDR3 consists of 16 residues. V lost 4 bases to trimming and J lost 9 bases; unmatched junction nucleotides: 13. CDR1 KGHSH and CDR2 LQKENI come from the germline V gene. Written as DNA, the CDR3 is TGTGCCAGCTCACAATCCGGGACAGGGTTTTCGGGTGAGCAGTTCTTC. Protein sequence: CASSQSGTGFSGEQFF.

V gene TRBV10-3 combines with J gene TRBJ1-2; 9 bases match TRBD1. The CDR3 totals 13 residues. V trimming: 2 bases; J trimming: 5 bases; junction bases outside the gene matches: 0. Germline-derived CDR1 and CDR2 are ENHRY and SYGVKD. This chain's CDR3 is CAISEDRGYGYTF. The CDR3 DNA reads TGTGCCATCAGTGAGGACAGGGGGTATGGCTACACCTTC.

The rearrangement uses TRBV7-2 and TRBJ2-1; 9 nucleotides match TRBD1. In germline, CDR1 is SGHTA, CDR2 FQGNSA. The CDR3 contains 14 residues. J was trimmed by 6 bases and V by 5 bases; bases with no gene match: 5. CDR3 nucleotides: TGTGCCAGCAGCCCACGGACAGGGGCCAATGAGCAGTTCTTC. This translates into CASSPRTGANEQFF. The variable domain in full, completed from reference TRBV7-2 and TRBJ2-1, reads GAGVSQSPSNKVTEKGKDVELRCDPISGHTALYWYRQSLGQGLEFLIYFQGNSAPDKSGLPSDRFSAERTGGSVSTLTIQRTQQEDSAVYLCASSPRTGANEQFFGPGTRLTVL.

This CDR3 reads CASSLGPGRRAYEQYF. In DNA form, the CDR3 reads TGCGCCAGCAGCTTGGGTCCGGGACGGCGCGCCTACGAGCAGTACTTC. The rearrangement links TRBV5-1 to TRBJ2-7; TRBD1 or TRBD2 may be the D gene (5 bases each). Germline V CDR1 and CDR2: SGHRS, YFSETQ. V lost 0 bases and J 2 bases, leaving 15 bases between the germline ends. The length of the CDR3 is 16 residues.

The count of this clone is one. This chain connects TRBV10-3 to TRBJ1-1; D is ambiguous. V was cut by 3 bases and J by 0 bases, with 8 bases left in between. The CDR3 loop spans 14 amino acids. The V gene's germline CDR1 is ENHRY and CDR2 SYGVKD. CDR3 sequence: CAISDRVLNTEAFF. The DNA of the CDR3 is TGTGCCATCAGTGATAGGGTGTTGAACACTGAAGCTTTCTTT.

The rearrangement links TRBV5-1 to TRBJ1-5; D is unclear. Trimming removed 0 bases from V and 2 bases from J, with 3 bases in between. Per germline, CDR1 SGHRS and CDR2 YFSETQ. This CDR3 is 13 amino acids long. The CDR3 DNA sequence: TGCGCCAGCAGCTTGGATGGCAATCAGCCCCAGCATTTT. Residues: CASSLDGNQPQHF.

A remark on this clone: Other DNA sequences of this sample code for an identical CDR3. The chain has TRBV5-1 and TRBJ1-2, with unresolved D. V was pared by 0 bases and J by 6 bases, with 15 bases between. The germline V gene encodes CDR1 SGHRS and CDR2 YFSETQ. This CDR3 spans 15 amino acids. The DNA of the CDR3 is TGCGCCAGCAGCTTGGCGTTATCGGGAATTGATGGCTACACCTTC. Translated: CASSLALSGIDGYTF. Full variable domain (outside the CDR3, taken from reference TRBV5-1 and TRBJ1-2): KAGVTQTPRYLIKTRGQQVTLSCSPISGHRSVSWYQQTPGQGLQFLFEYFSETQRNKGNFPGRFSGRQFSNSRSEMNVSTLELGDSALYLCASSLALSGIDGYTFGSGTRLTVV.

The chain employs TRBV11-2 and TRBJ2-7, with D possibly TRBD2 on 6 matching bases. The germline V gene has CDR1 SGHAT and CDR2 FQNNGV. The CDR3 is 12 amino acids. Trimming took 5 bases from V and 5 from J, leaving 10 bases between them. In nucleotides, the CDR3 is TGTGCCAGCAGCCCGGGAGCCCACGAGCAGTACGTC. It yields the protein CASSPGAHEQYV.

This chain joins TRBV9 and TRBJ2-5; no firm D call. This CDR3 has 13 amino acids. Per the germline V gene, CDR1 is SGDLS and CDR2 is YYNGEE. The V end was cut by 0 bases, the J end by 2 bases, with 5 bases between. The CDR3 DNA is TGTGCCAGCAGCGTAGCGGTACAAGAGACCCAGTACTTC. This gives the protein CASSVAVQETQYF.

The gene calls are TRBV20-1 and TRBJ2-5; the D is unclear. V was clipped by 2 bases and J by 5 bases, with 6 bases between them. The CDR3 sequence is 11 residues long. Germline CDR1 reads DFQATT; CDR2 reads SNEGSKA (reference sequence). The CDR3 coding sequence is TGCAGTGCTAGACTTGCGGAGACCCAGTACTTC. Its protein is CSARLAETQYF.

The chain carries TRBV7-6 and TRBJ1-6, with 8 bases lining up with TRBD1. This CDR3 region has 14 residues. Trimming cost V 6 bases and J 9 bases; bases outside gene matches: 7. Germline CDR1 and CDR2: SGHVS and FNYEAQ. CDR3 DNA sequence: TGTGCCAGCAGTCTAGGACAGGGCAGTTCACCCCTCCACTTT. It encodes CASSLGQGSSPLHF. Full variable domain (outside the CDR3, taken from reference TRBV7-6 and TRBJ1-6): GAGVSQSPRYKVTKRGQDVALRCDPISGHVSLYWYRQALGQGPEFLTYFNYEAQQDKSGLPNDRFSAERPEGSISTLTIQRTEQRDSAMYRCASSLGQGSSPLHFGNGTRLTVT.

This chain connects TRBV19 to TRBJ1-4; D perhaps matches TRBD1 (5 bases). The ends were cut back, 4 bases at V and 4 bases at J, with 16 bases in the middle. This CDR3 contains 16 residues. Germline loops: CDR1 LNHDA, CDR2 SQIVND (reference sequence). DNA of the CDR3: TGTGCCAGTAGTAGGGGCCCTAGAGCAATTAATGAAAAACTGTTTTTT. Amino acids: CASSRGPRAINEKLFF.

The chain employs TRBV6-6 and TRBJ2-1; D unresolved. V dropped 6 bases and J dropped 7 bases, with 10 bases sitting between them. In germline, CDR1 is MNHNY, CDR2 SVGAGI (reference sequence). This CDR3 spans 12 amino acids. The CDR3 reads CASSQIFNEQFF. The CDR3 DNA reads as TGTGCCAGCAGCCAGATTTTTAATGAGCAGTTCTTC.